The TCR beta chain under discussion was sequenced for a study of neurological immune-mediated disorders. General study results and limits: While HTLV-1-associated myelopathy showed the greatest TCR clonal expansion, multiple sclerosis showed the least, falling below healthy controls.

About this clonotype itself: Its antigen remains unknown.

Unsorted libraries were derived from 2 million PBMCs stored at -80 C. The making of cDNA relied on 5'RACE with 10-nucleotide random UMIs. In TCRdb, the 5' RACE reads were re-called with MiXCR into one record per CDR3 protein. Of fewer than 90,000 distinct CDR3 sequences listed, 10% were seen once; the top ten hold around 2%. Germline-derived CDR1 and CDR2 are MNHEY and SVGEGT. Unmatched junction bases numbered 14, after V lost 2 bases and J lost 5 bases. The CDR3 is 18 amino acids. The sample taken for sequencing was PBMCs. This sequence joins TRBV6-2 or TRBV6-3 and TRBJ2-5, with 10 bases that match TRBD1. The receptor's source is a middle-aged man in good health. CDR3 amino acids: CASSYGFFGTGDVETQYF. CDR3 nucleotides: TGTGCCAGCAGTTACGGATTTTTTGGGACAGGGGACGTGGAGACCCAGTACTTC.